This TCR beta chain was observed in a study of T cells in localized non-small cell lung cancer (dated by TCRdb to the early 2020s). Context from the whole study: The study examined T cell repertoires in approximately 240 patients with early-stage NSCLC and compared tumors with uninvolved tumor-adjacent lungs. The cohort consisted of 236 treatment-naive NSCLC patients whose localized lung tumors had been resected. A mean age of roughly 66 years was recorded for the NSCLC patients, of whom roughly 130 were male and 95 to 110 were female. Overall results and qualifications from the work: Of the top 100 tumor clones, a median of approximately 60 were detected in paired uninvolved adjacent lung; over 25 were also among that lung's top 100. Longer overall survival was associated with higher T cell density in blood, whereas shorter survival was associated with higher clonality in adjacent lung. Uninvolved tumor-adjacent lung showed the highest T cell clonality, higher than tumor, which suggests more focused antigenic responses in the uninvolved tumor-adjacent lung. Because multi-region sequencing of the tumors was not done, intratumor heterogeneity could not be ruled out. Since the design was exploratory, TCR variables were selected using unadjusted p-values with no false-discovery rate correction.

The CDR3 numbers 13 residues from cysteine through phenylalanine. Only the CDR3 portion is preserved as DNA: 39 bases, with reading frame beginning at the first base. V lost 4 bases and J lost 7 bases; the stretch between them is 14 bases long. For CDR1 and CDR2, the germline V gene lists MGHDK and SYGVNS. TCR beta CDR3 regions were sequenced from DNA using the immunoSEQ Assay. The paper's data handling went like this. T cell density was computed as TCR beta template counts normalized to usable DNA estimated by amplifying housekeeping genes. Richness was estimated with the preseqR package, extrapolating to 400,000 templates for PBMC samples and 120,000 templates for tissue samples. Clonality was defined as one minus Pielou's evenness. Tissue-enriched TCRs were identified through differential abundance testing performed on productive amino-acid clonotypes, with a minimum total count of 5 and an alpha of 0.1. Repertoire overlap between compartments was quantified with the Jaccard Index and Morisita Overlap Index. GLIPH grouped TCR beta CDR3s together with public tetramer-defined viral CDR3s, and a viral motif had to include at least three viral sequences and also show V-gene enrichment. TCRdb re-hosts the immuneACCESS table, in-frame sequences only. Its copies lack some clones; in the studies checked, an unresolved V gene accounts for under half of them, and the cause for the rest is not known. V, J and clone size are taken as reported in that table, and D and trimming were inferred from the DNA itself. In this sample the table shows approximately 3,000 clones, around 25% of which occur a single time. Roughly 15% of the sample is taken by the ten largest.

Uninvolved adjacent lung was obtained at least 2 cm from the tumor margin, and the absence of atypia was confirmed by two independent pathologists. At diagnosis, peripheral blood, uninvolved tumor-adjacent lung and tumor were collected and were preserved as a mix of fresh-frozen and FFPE material. This clone showed up just a few times. Its cognate antigen has yet to be identified. Base quality data are lacking; no much larger clone is found one base away. This TCR came from a man between 40 and 70 years old with stage III squamous cell lung carcinoma. The sequence links TRBV25-1 to TRBJ2-7, with a weak D call of TRBD2 (5 bases match). The sequencing used normal lung tissue next to the tumor, collected before any cancer treatment. The CDR3 protein sequence reads: CASSGVPPGEQYF. The DNA sequence is TGTGCCAGCAGTGGTGTGCCGCCGGGGGAGCAGTACTTC.